Shown below are 20 T cell receptor beta chains from a single sample sequenced in a study of metastatic and nonmetastatic thyroid tumors. TCRdb reassembled clones from the PCR reads with MiXCR. The sample holds 25,000 to 35,000 clones; 15% to 20% are singletons and the top ten take about 4.8%. Thyroid surgery had not been preceded by any treatment in any patient. The source material was blood. These receptors originate from a female donor with papillary thyroid cancer or a benign thyroid nodule (not recorded which). Some clones in this sample may be carry-over from other donors' samples.

The chain has TRBV27 and TRBJ2-7; TRBD2 aligns across 13 bases. Germline-derived CDR1 and CDR2 are MNHEY and SMNVEV (reference sequence). The CDR3 sequence is 18 residues long. J lost 0 bases, V lost 2 bases, and 7 bases had no gene match. The chain's CDR3 is CASSLIGTSGISSYEQYF. As DNA, the CDR3 is TGTGCCAGCAGTTTAATCGGGACTAGCGGGATTAGCTCCTACGAGCAGTACTTC.

The V call is TRBV5-1, the J call TRBJ2-1, with 7 nucleotides matching TRBD2. The CDR3 is 13 amino acids. Germline CDR1 reads SGHRS; CDR2 reads YFSETQ. J lost 6 bases, V lost 4 bases, and 4 bases had no gene match. CDR3 nucleotide sequence: TGCGCCAGCAGCCCCCCTAGCGGCAATGAGCAGTTCTTC. This encodes CASSPPSGNEQFF. The full variable domain, its missing parts supplied by reference TRBV5-1 and TRBJ2-1, is KAGVTQTPRYLIKTRGQQVTLSCSPISGHRSVSWYQQTPGQGLQFLFEYFSETQRNKGNFPGRFSGRQFSNSRSEMNVSTLELGDSALYLCASSPPSGNEQFFGPGTRLTVL.

This clone showed up many times. The sample contains more than one DNA sequence encoding this CDR3. V usage is TRBV2 and J usage is TRBJ2-3; 14 nucleotides line up with TRBD2. V was clipped by 6 bases and J by 5 bases; unmatched bases: 7. Germline-derived CDR1 and CDR2 are SNHLY and FYNNEI. The CDR3 consists of 16 residues. The CDR3 protein is CASRRLAGGLEDTQYF. In nucleotides, the CDR3 is TGTGCCAGCAGACGACTAGCGGGGGGGCTTGAAGATACGCAGTATTTT.

A few counts support this clone. The gene calls are TRBV6-2 or TRBV6-3 and TRBJ2-7, with 7 bases that match TRBD1. This CDR3 is built from 12 residues. Germline V gene data show CDR1 as MNHEY and CDR2 as SVGEGT. V was clipped by 6 bases and J by 6 bases; unmatched bases: 5. The CDR3 bases are TGTGCCAGCAGCTTAACAGGGGTCGAGCAGTACTTC. It yields the protein CASSLTGVEQYF.

This clone has at least ten counts. In nucleotides, the CDR3 is TGCGCCAGCAGCCAAGATGGCAGGGGTCCTAATGAAAAACTGTTTTTT. Amino acids: CASSQDGRGPNEKLFF. The V call is TRBV4-1, the J call TRBJ1-4; D is perhaps TRBD1 (6 bases). Germline CDR1 and CDR2: MGHRA and YSYEKL. Trimming removed 0 bases from V and 3 bases from J, with 11 bases in between. This CDR3 spans 16 amino acids.

This clone was seen a handful of times. V gene TRBV6-2 or TRBV6-3 combines with J gene TRBJ2-7, with D perhaps TRBD2 (6 bases). V gave up 6 bases and J gave up 5 bases, with 14 bases separating them. The CDR3 loop spans 13 amino acids. Germline V lookup: CDR1 MNHEY, CDR2 SVGEGT. The chain's CDR3 is CASSSRSGHEQYF. The CDR3 coding sequence is TGTGCCAGCAGCTCCCGTAGCGGCCACGAGCAGTACTTC.

This clone was counted between two and nine times. The chain joins TRBV6-1 to TRBJ1-2, with D unclear. This CDR3 has 12 residues. V was pared by 8 bases and J by 3 bases, with 10 bases between. The germline V gene has CDR1 MNHNS and CDR2 SASEGT. This chain's CDR3 is CASGGPHYGYTF. CDR3 bases: TGTGCCAGCGGAGGGCCGCACTATGGCTACACCTTC.

This clone was recorded at least ten times. The rearrangement links TRBV19 to TRBJ1-1; D gene ambiguous. Trimming took off 0 bases at V and 1 base at J, with 3 bases between the two ends. The length of the CDR3 is 13 residues. In germline, CDR1 is LNHDA, CDR2 SQIVND (reference sequence). CDR3 nucleotide sequence: TGTGCCAGTAGTATAGAACAGAACACTGAAGCTTTCTTT. This translates into CASSIEQNTEAFF. The full variable domain, completed using reference TRBV19 and TRBJ1-1, is DGGITQSPKYLFRKEGQNVTLSCEQNLNHDAMYWYRQDPGQGLRLIYYSQIVNDFQKGDIAEGYSVSREKKESFPLTVTSAQKNPTAFYLCASSIEQNTEAFFGQGTRLTVV.

This clone was observed a handful of times. V is TRBV11-3 and J is TRBJ1-1, with D perhaps TRBD1 (5 bases). Deletions cut 3 bases from V and 5 bases from J, with 10 bases between. The length of the CDR3 is 13 residues. Germline V gene data show CDR1 as SGHNT and CDR2 as YENEEA. CDR3 nucleotide sequence: TGTGCCAGCAGCTTCGGGGGGTGGACTGAAGCTTTCTTT. It yields the protein CASSFGGWTEAFF.

This clone was seen ten or more times. The chain recombines TRBV7-3 with TRBJ1-6; D gene ambiguous. Germline CDR1 reads SGHTA; CDR2 reads FQGTGA. With 5 bases removed from V and 3 bases from J, the gap between germline ends came to 8 bases. The CDR3 extends over 14 amino acids. CDR3 region: CASSQTVYNSPLHF. Written as DNA, the CDR3 is TGTGCCAGCAGCCAAACCGTCTATAATTCACCCCTCCACTTT.

CDR3 amino acids: CASSTIFVAQYF. The CDR3 DNA sequence: TGTGCCAGCTCGACTATCTTCGTGGCCCAGTACTTC. V is TRBV6-1 and J is TRBJ2-5, with a weak D call TRBD2 (5 bases). V was cut by 8 bases and J by 9 bases, with 16 bases left in between. The germline CDR1 and CDR2 sequences are MNHNS and SASEGT. The CDR3 totals 12 residues.

This clone is medium-sized within its sample. The chain recombines TRBV28 with TRBJ1-3; D might be TRBD1 (6 bases). The CDR3 has 15 residues. V lost 6 bases, J lost 4 bases, and 16 bases lay in between. Germline V gene lookup returns CDR1 MDHEN and CDR2 SYDVKM. The CDR3 reads CASSLLQGAGNTIYF. DNA for the CDR3: TGTGCCAGCAGCTTACTACAGGGCGCCGGAAACACCATATATTTT. The full variable domain, completed using reference TRBV28 and TRBJ1-3, is DVKVTQSSRYLVKRTGEKVFLECVQDMDHENMFWYRQDPGLGLRLIYFSYDVKMKEKGDIPEGYSVSREKKERFSLILESASTNQTSMYLCASSLLQGAGNTIYFGEGSWLTVV.

The gene calls are TRBV6-5 and TRBJ2-1; 12 nucleotides match TRBD2. This CDR3 has 17 residues. Germline V gene sequence: CDR1 MNHEY, CDR2 SVGAGI. J gave up 6 bases and V 2 bases, and 8 bases lay outside the gene matches. CDR3: CASSYPALAGGSNEQFF. The CDR3 coding sequence is TGTGCCAGCAGTTACCCAGCACTAGCGGGAGGCAGCAATGAGCAGTTCTTC.

CDR3 protein: CASSLRGEGSPLHF. The CDR3 DNA reads TGTGCCAGCAGTTTAAGGGGAGAGGGGTCACCCCTCCACTTT. The rearrangement links TRBV12-3 or TRBV12-4 to TRBJ1-6; D might be TRBD1 (5 bases). The V end lost 2 bases, the J end lost 10 bases, and 12 bases lay between the germline ends. This CDR3 contains 14 residues.

This clone was counted at least ten times. This sequence joins TRBV12-3 or TRBV12-4 and TRBJ2-7, with 7 bases lining up with TRBD1. This CDR3 is built from 15 residues. V dropped 3 bases and J dropped 4; count of bases not matched to a gene: 9. The CDR3 region has the DNA TGTGCCAGCAGTTTTAGACAGGGTCTATGGTACGAGCAGTACTTC. Amino acid sequence: CASSFRQGLWYEQYF.

This clone was seen many times. The chain recombines TRBV5-1 with TRBJ1-3; tentatively, D is TRBD1 (6 bases). The CDR3 length is 16 residues. The V gene lost 4 bases and the J gene lost 3 bases, with 17 bases spanning the gap. Germline V gene lookup returns CDR1 SGHRS and CDR2 YFSETQ. CDR3 sequence: CASSPLGGADGNTIYF. The CDR3 DNA follows: TGCGCCAGCAGCCCTCTGGGGGGGGCAGATGGAAACACCATATATTTT.

The rearrangement uses TRBV7-2 and TRBJ2-1; D is possibly TRBD2 (6 bases). The germline V gene has CDR1 SGHTA and CDR2 FQGNSA. The V end lost 5 bases, the J end lost 9 bases, and 11 bases lay between the germline ends. This CDR3 has 12 amino acids. CDR3 bases: TGTGCCAGCAGCCCCCTAGCGTTTGAGCAGTTCTTC. Translating gives CASSPLAFEQFF.

This clone is classed as medium-sized. The chain uses TRBV28 and TRBJ2-7; 7 positions match TRBD1. V gave up 5 bases and J gave up 4 bases; unmatched junction bases: 8. CDR1 and CDR2 from the germline V gene are MDHEN and SYDVKM. The CDR3 runs to 14 residues. The CDR3 DNA reads as TGTGCCAGCAGTCTCGACAGGGCTACGTACGAGCAGTACTTC. It yields the protein CASSLDRATYEQYF.

Sample share makes this clone medium-sized. This CDR3 reads CATQSSGGTDTQYF. The DNA for the CDR3 is TGTGCCACCCAATCTAGCGGGGGCACAGATACGCAGTATTTT. V usage is TRBV6-1 and J usage is TRBJ2-3; 9 bases align to TRBD2. The CDR3 is made up of 14 amino acids. CDR1 MNHNS and CDR2 SASEGT come from the germline V gene. With 10 bases clipped from V and 1 base from J, the junction kept 6 bases outside the gene matches.

In this sample, this clone turned up many times. V gene TRBV28 combines with J gene TRBJ2-1; D unresolved. The CDR3 loop spans 11 amino acids. Germline loops: CDR1 MDHEN, CDR2 SYDVKM. The V end lost 6 bases, the J end lost 9 bases, and 9 bases lay between the germline ends. In DNA, the CDR3 is TGTGCCAGCAGAGAGAGATCTGAGCAGTTCTTC. It codes for CASRERSEQFF. Variable domain in full (rest from reference TRBV28 and TRBJ2-1): DVKVTQSSRYLVKRTGEKVFLECVQDMDHENMFWYRQDPGLGLRLIYFSYDVKMKEKGDIPEGYSVSREKKERFSLILESASTNQTSMYLCASRERSEQFFGPGTRLTVL.